The sequence of this T cell receptor (beta chain) was determined in a study of shared clonotypes between healthy human individuals. The overall study: Every donor yielded three CD4 naive, three CD4 memory, two CD8 naive and one CD8 memory plate. Study observations and caveats: Clonotypes which were not shared had lower generation probabilities than clonotypes that all four donors shared.

CDR1 and CDR2 from the germline V gene are SGDLS and YYNGEE. The CDR3 runs to 15 residues. V trimming: 4 bases; J trimming: 7 bases; junction bases outside the gene matches: 7. Sorted-subset replicate PCRs used about 0.2 ug of genomic DNA. This amount corresponded to 30,000 to 35,000 T cell genomes. In the original analysis: Sequence data from immunoSEQ were junction-only and lacked quality scores; consequently, filtering differed. The protocol was immunoSEQ multiplex PCR, while the TCRdb copy is restricted to in-frame clones and leaves out a portion. V and J calls plus clone size are reproduced from that table; the DNA served to infer D and trimming. The table lists some 980,000 clones, around three quarters of them singletons, with about 1.5% in the top ten. Points on this clone: Its target is unknown.

The sequencing sample was made of memory CD4+ T cells sorted from blood. Subset reported: CD45RA-negative fraction. V usage is TRBV9 and J usage is TRBJ1-4; TRBD1 matches at 10 bases. This clonotype originated in a man between 18 and 29 years old in good health. For the CDR3, the DNA is TGTGCCAGCAGCATAAGACAGGGGGCGGGTGAAAAACTGTTTTTT. Protein product: CASSIRQGAGEKLFF.